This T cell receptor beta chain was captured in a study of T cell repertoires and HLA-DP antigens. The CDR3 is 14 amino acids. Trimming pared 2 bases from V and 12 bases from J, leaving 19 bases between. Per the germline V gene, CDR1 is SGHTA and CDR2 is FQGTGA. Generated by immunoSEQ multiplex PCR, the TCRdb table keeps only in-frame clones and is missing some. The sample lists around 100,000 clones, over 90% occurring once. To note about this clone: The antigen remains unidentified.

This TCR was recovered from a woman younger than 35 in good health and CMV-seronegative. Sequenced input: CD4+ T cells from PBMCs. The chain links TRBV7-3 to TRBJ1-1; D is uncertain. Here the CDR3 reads CASSLRDGVGITFF. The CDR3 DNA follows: TGTGCCAGCAGCTTACGAGACGGGGTAGGGATAACTTTCTTT.